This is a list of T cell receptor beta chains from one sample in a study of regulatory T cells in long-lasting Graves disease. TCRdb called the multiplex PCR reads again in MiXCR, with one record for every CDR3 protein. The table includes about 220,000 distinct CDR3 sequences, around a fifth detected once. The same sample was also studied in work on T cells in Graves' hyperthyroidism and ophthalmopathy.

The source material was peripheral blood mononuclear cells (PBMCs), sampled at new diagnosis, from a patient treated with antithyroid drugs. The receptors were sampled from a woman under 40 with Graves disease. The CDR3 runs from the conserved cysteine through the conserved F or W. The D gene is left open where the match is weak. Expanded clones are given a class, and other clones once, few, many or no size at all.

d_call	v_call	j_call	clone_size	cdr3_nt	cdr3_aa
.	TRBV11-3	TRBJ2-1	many	TGTGCCAGCAGCTTAGGTGGGGGGGGCCTGAATGAGCAGTTCTTC	CASSLGGGGLNEQFF
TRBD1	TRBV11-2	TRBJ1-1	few	TGTGCCAGCAGCCCTCCGGGACAGAGTACTGAAGCTTTCTTT	CASSPPGQSTEAFF
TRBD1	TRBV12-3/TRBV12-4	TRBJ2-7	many	TGTGCCAGCAGTTCGGGACAGCGATACGAGCAGTACTTC	CASSSGQRYEQYF
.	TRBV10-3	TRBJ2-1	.	TGTGCCATCAGTGAAGAGGGGCAGACACTCTACAATGAGCAGTTCTTC	CAISEEGQTLYNEQFF
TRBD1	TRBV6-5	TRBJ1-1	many	TGTGCCAGCAGTTACTCCTTAGGGGGCCGCGAAGCTTTCTTT	CASSYSLGGREAFF
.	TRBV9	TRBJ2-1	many	TGTGCCAGCAGCGTAGACGGCGAGAGCTCCTACAATGAGCAGTTCTTC	CASSVDGESSYNEQFF
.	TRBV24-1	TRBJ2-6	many	TGTGCCACTGGTTTATCTGGGGCCAACGTCCTGACTTTC	CATGLSGANVLTF
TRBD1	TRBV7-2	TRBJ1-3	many	TGTGCCAGCAGCCTTAAACCGGGACAGGTCTCTGGAAACACCATATATTTT	CASSLKPGQVSGNTIYF
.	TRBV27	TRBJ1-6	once	TGTGCCAGCAGTTTAACCGGAACCGATTCACCCCTCCACTTT	CASSLTGTDSPLHF
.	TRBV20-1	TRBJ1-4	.	TGCAGTGCTAGAGACCCCAGGGCCTCAAATGAAAAACTGTTTTTT	CSARDPRASNEKLFF
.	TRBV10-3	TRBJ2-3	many	TGTGCCATCAGTGAGTCGCGGGGTGACCGTGATACGCAGTATTTT	CAISESRGDRDTQYF
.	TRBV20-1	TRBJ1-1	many	TGCAGTGCTACGGGATCTATCACTGAAGCTTTCTTT	CSATGSITEAFF
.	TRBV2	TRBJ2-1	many	TGTGCCAGCAGTCCGCAAGCGGGTAGGAGCTCCTACAATGAGCAGTTCTTC	CASSPQAGRSSYNEQFF
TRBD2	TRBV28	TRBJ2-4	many	TGTGCCAGCAGTACTGTCGGGAGGGCCTCTGGCAAAAACATTCAGTACTTC	CASSTVGRASGKNIQYF
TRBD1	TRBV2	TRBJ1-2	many	TGTGCCAGCAAAACTGGACGGGACAGAGCTATGGGCTACACCTTC	CASKTGRDRAMGYTF
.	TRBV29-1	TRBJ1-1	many	TGCAGCGTCGAACGTTTGGGGACTGAAGCTTTCTTT	CSVERLGTEAFF
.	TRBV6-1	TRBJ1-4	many	TGTGCCAGCAGTGCCACAGGGCGGGTCGAGAATGAAAAACTGTTTTTT	CASSATGRVENEKLFF
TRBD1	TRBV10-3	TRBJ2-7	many	TGTGCCATCAGTTACAGGGGGCCCTACGAGCAGTACTTC	CAISYRGPYEQYF
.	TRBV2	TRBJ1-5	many	TGTGCCAGCAGTGAACTCAGGGGCAATCAGCCCCAGCATTTT	CASSELRGNQPQHF
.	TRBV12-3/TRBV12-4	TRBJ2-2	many	TGTGCCAGCAGCTTCAGGGGCGGGGAGCTGTTTTTT	CASSFRGGELFF
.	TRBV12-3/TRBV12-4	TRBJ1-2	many	TGTGCCAGCAGTTTTGGGCAGGCGGTACCAGATGGCTACACCTTC	CASSFGQAVPDGYTF
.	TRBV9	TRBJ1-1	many	TGCGCCAGCAGCTCCCGGACAGCGCTGAACACTGAAGCTTTCTTT	CASSSRTALNTEAFF
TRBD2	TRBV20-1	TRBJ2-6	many	TGCAGTGCTAAATCCCTCGGGGGGTACGGGGCCAACGTCCTGACTTTC	CSAKSLGGYGANVLTF
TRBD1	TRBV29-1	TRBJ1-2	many	TGCAGCGCTGCGGAACAGGGGCATGGCTACACCTTC	CSAAEQGHGYTF
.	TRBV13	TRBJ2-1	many	TGTGCCAGCAGCTTAAGAGGGAGCAATGAGCAGTTCTTC	CASSLRGSNEQFF
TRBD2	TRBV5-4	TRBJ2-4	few	TGTGCCAGCAGCGCCTTACTAGCGGGGGGGGGGAACATTCAGTACTTC	CASSALLAGGGNIQYF
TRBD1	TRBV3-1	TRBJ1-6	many	TGTGCCAGCAGTCTGGACAGGGACCTCCCCCCCCTCCACTTT	CASSLDRDLPPLHF
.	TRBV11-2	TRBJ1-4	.	TGTGCCAGCAGCTTAGCGTTTAGGAGGGAACCTCTAATGAAAGACTGTTTTTTT	CASSLAFRREPLMKDCFF
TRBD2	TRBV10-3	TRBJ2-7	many	TGTGCCACCGGACTAGCGGATACCTACGAGCAGTACTTC	CATGLADTYEQYF
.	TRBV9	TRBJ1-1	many	TGTGCCAGCAGCGAGGGACATGGCGCGGAAGCTTTCTTT	CASSEGHGAEAFF
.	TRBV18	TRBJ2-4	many	TGTGCCAGCTCACCACTCGTAGGCGATGGGGCCAAAAACATTCAGTACTTC	CASSPLVGDGAKNIQYF
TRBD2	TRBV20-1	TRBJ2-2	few	TGCAGTGCTACCGGACTAGCGGGAGGGATGAACACCGGGGAGCTGTTTTTT	CSATGLAGGMNTGELFF
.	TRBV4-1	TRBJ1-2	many	TGCGCCAGCAGCCAAGAAGTTAAGGGAATGGGCTATGGCTACACCTTC	CASSQEVKGMGYGYTF
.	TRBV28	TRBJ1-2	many	TGTGCCAGCAGTTCCGGAGGAGCAGCTAACTATGGCTACACCTTC	CASSSGGAANYGYTF